This T cell receptor (beta chain) was found in a study of response to subunit inactivated influenza vaccine. This clonotype was found many times. As yet, its antigen is unknown. The CDR3 length is 14 residues. In germline, CDR1 is SGHDT, CDR2 YYEEEE. The ends were cut back, 2 bases at V and 2 bases at J, with 8 bases in the middle. TCRdb fed the RT-PCR reads into MiXCR, producing one record per CDR3 protein. Altogether roughly 650,000 distinct CDR3 sequences are present, 14% being singletons, with the ten largest covering 7.5% to 8%. Study-wide points: That few new T cells are recruited by each seasonal influenza vaccination was the authors' suggestion.

The clonotype comes from a man in his fifties who received an inactivated influenza vaccine. The rearrangement joins TRBV5-6 to TRBJ1-3; D not resolved. The starting material was PBMCs from blood, obtained approximately 15 days before vaccination. CDR3 loop: CASSFPGTGNTIYF. For the CDR3, the DNA is TGTGCCAGCAGCTTTCCGGGTACTGGAAACACCATATATTTT.